This paragraph reports one T cell receptor beta chain. Which antigen it targets is not known. This may be a read error: a much more frequent sequence differs by one nucleotide. This record belongs to a study of response to subunit inactivated influenza vaccine (dated by TCRdb to 2016 to 2019). About the full investigation: To follow how T cells responded to a trivalent subunit inactivated influenza vaccine, the researchers relied on deep quantitative profiling of the T cell receptor repertoire.

Library prep was done by RT-PCR. The instrument given in TCRdb is Illumina HiSeq 2500. TCRdb trimmed public reads at Q25 via fastp, called clones via MiXCR and kept in-frame beta chains. Under each unique CDR3 protein, matching rows form one entry showing the most common genes and DNA. The table for this sample lists about 700,000 distinct CDR3 sequences; around 13% of them were counted only once. The ten largest clones represent approximately 7.6% of the sample. The paper's findings and limits, for the study overall: According to the authors, only a limited number of new T cells may be recruited by each seasonal influenza vaccination.

Reading the germline V gene gives CDR1 MNHEY and CDR2 SVGEGT. The CDR3 has 12 amino acids, counting the end cysteine and phenylalanine. Left in the record is the CDR3 DNA by itself, 36 bases read in frame from the first base. The sequence was obtained from a man aged 45-65 years who received an inactivated influenza vaccine. Donor details come from another sample of the same person, matched by shared clones. The sample in question was PBMCs from blood, obtained roughly 2 weeks before vaccination. The chain uses TRBV6-2 or TRBV6-3 and TRBJ2-2, with the D gene too uncertain to name. The nucleotide sequence reads as follows: TGTGTCAGCAGGACCTCGGGCAGAGAGCTGTTTTTT. It encodes CVSRTSGRELFF.